This TCR beta chain was sequenced in a study of T cell changes during pregnancy in multiple sclerosis. In its sample, this clone was seen a few times. Germline loops: CDR1 LNHDA, CDR2 SQIVND (reference sequence). Between the trimmed V and J ends, which lost 1 base and 6 bases, there was a span of 7 bases. This CDR3 is built from 14 residues. Repertoires were generated with immunoSEQ multiplex PCR, while TCRdb's copy carries only in-frame clones and drops some. Here the sample spans about 73,000 clones, 85% to 95% being singletons. The rearrangement joins TRBV19 to TRBJ1-6; possibly TRBD1 for D (5 bases). The TCR originated in a female donor in good health, enrolled as a control in a pregnancy study. Sample: peripheral blood, taken in the third trimester of pregnancy. CDR3 DNA sequence: TGTGCCAGTAGTATAGTAGGGGCTAATTCACCCCTCCACTTT. This gives the protein CASSIVGANSPLHF.